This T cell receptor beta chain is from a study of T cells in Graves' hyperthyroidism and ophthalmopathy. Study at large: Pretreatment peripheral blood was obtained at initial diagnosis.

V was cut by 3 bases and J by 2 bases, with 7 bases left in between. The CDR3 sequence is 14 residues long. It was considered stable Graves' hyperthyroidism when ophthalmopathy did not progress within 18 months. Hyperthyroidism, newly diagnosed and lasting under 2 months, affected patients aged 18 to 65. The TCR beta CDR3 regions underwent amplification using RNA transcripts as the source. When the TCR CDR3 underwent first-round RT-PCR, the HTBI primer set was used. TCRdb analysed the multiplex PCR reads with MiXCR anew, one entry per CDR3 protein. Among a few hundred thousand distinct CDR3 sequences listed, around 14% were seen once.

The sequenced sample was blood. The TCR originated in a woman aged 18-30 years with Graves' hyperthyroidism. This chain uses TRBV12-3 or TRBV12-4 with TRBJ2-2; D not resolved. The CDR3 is CASSFWENTGELFF. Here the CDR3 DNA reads TGTGCCAGCAGTTTTTGGGAAAACACCGGGGAGCTGTTTTTT.